This passage covers 6 T cell receptor beta chains from one sample sequenced in a study of response to subunit inactivated influenza vaccine. TCRdb reprocessed the RT-PCR reads with MiXCR, giving one entry per CDR3 protein. This table holds 650,000 to 800,000 distinct CDR3 sequences, around a sixth found once. The sequenced sample was PBMCs from blood, obtained roughly 5 days after vaccination. Receptors originate from a man in his fifties or sixties who received an inactivated influenza vaccine.

This chain joins TRBV27 and TRBJ1-6; maybe TRBD1 (5 bases). CDR3 length: 16 residues. Trimming cost V 3 bases and J 2 bases, with 11 bases left between them. Germline CDR1 reads MNHEY; CDR2 reads SMNVEV (reference sequence). CDR3 sequence reads: CASSLTGGTYNSPLHF. The CDR3 coding sequence is TGTGCCAGCAGTTTGACCGGGGGGACCTATAATTCACCCCTCCACTTT.

This clonotype turned up a few times. The rearrangement uses TRBV10-3 and TRBJ2-1; TRBD2 matches 10 bases. Trimming took 0 bases from V and 2 from J; bases not matched to a gene: 4. The CDR3 contains 17 residues. CDR1 and CDR2 (germline): ENHRY, SYGVKD. The CDR3 DNA is TGTGCCATCAGTGAGTCCCCCACTAGCGGGGCCTACAATGAGCAGTTCTTC. Protein sequence: CAISESPTSGAYNEQFF.

This chain uses TRBV27 with TRBJ1-2, with 11 nucleotides matching TRBD1. The CDR3 is made up of 15 amino acids. Germline trimming cut 5 bases from V and 4 bases from J; bases unmatched to any gene: 6. From germline, CDR1 is MNHEY and CDR2 SMNVEV (reference sequence). The CDR3 sequence: CASSPDRGLGYGYTF. The DNA for the CDR3 is TGTGCCAGCAGTCCGGACAGGGGGCTCGGCTATGGCTACACCTTC.

V gene TRBV4-1 combines with J gene TRBJ2-1; no reliable D call. Trimming shortened V by 4 bases and J by 8 bases, and 18 bases separated the two germline ends. The CDR3 contains 15 residues. CDR1 is MGHRA, CDR2 YSYEKL, per germline. This chain's CDR3 is CASSRTRDSVDEQFF. The DNA for the CDR3 is TGCGCCAGCAGCCGGACGAGAGATAGTGTTGATGAGCAGTTCTTC.

The rearrangement joins TRBV15 to TRBJ2-2; the match to TRBD1 covers 8 bases. V lost 0 bases to trimming and J lost 6 bases; unmatched junction nucleotides: 0. The CDR3 runs 14 residues. Germline CDR1 and CDR2: LNHNV and YYDKDF (reference sequence). CDR3 sequence reads: CATSRDRGPGELFF. CDR3 DNA sequence: TGTGCCACCAGCAGAGACAGGGGGCCCGGGGAGCTGTTTTTT.

The V gene is TRBV7-9, the J gene TRBJ2-7; 7 positions match TRBD1. V lost 8 bases, J lost 4 bases, and 5 bases stayed unmatched. The CDR3 is 12 amino acids. Germline lookup yields CDR1 SEHNR and CDR2 FQNEAQ (reference sequence). CDR3 loop: CASGTVIYEQYF. CDR3 in DNA: TGTGCCAGCGGGACAGTGATTTACGAGCAGTACTTC.